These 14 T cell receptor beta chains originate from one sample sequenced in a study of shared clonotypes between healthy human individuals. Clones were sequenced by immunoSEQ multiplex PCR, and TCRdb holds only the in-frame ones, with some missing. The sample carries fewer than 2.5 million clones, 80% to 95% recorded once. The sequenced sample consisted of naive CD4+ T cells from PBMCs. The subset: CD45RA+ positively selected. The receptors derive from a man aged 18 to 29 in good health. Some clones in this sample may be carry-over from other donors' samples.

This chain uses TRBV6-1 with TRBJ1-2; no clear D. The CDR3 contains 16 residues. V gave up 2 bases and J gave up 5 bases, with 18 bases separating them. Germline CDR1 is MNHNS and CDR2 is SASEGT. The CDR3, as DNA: TGTGCCAGCAGTGAAATCTGGGCCGCAAGTGGGTATGGCTACACCTTC. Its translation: CASSEIWAASGYGYTF.

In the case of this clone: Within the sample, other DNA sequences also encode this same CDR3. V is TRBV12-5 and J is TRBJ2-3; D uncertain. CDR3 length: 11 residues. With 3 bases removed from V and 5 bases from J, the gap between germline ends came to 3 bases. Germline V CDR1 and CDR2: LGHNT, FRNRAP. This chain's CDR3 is CASGLGDTQYF. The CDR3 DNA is TGTGCTAGTGGTTTAGGAGATACGCAGTATTTT.

The CDR3 here is CASSAGAGSLNTEAFF. CDR3 bases: TGTGCCAGCAGCGCGGGGGCGGGGTCCCTCAACACTGAAGCTTTCTTT. The chain couples TRBV9 to TRBJ1-1, with a possible D match to TRBD1 (6 bases). The CDR3 is 16 amino acids. The V gene lost 3 bases and the J gene lost 2 bases, with 17 bases spanning the gap. Looked up from germline, CDR1 is SGDLS and CDR2 is YYNGEE.

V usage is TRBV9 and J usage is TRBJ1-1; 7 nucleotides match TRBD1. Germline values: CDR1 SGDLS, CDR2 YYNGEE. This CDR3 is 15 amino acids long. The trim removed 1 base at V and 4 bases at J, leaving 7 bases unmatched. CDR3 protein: CASSVRGLVGTEAFF. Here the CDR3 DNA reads TGTGCCAGCAGCGTAAGGGGGCTGGTGGGCACTGAAGCTTTCTTT.

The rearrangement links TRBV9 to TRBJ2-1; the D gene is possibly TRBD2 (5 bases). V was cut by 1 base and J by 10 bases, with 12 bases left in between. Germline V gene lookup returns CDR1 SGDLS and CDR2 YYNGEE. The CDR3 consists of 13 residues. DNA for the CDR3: TGTGCCAGCAGCGTACATCTAGGGAGCGAGCAGTTCTTC. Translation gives CASSVHLGSEQFF.

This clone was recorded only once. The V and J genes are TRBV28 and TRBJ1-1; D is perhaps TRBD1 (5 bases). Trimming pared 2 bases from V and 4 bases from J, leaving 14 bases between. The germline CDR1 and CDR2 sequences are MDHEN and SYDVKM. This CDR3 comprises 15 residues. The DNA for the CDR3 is TGTGCCAGCAGTTTAACGGTGGGGGTGAGCACTGAAGCTTTCTTT. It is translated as CASSLTVGVSTEAFF.

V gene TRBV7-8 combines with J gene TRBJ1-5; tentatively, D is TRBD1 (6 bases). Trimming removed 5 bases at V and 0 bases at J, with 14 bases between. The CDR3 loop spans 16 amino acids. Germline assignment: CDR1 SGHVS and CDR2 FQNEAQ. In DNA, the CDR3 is TGTGCCAGCAGCCTCGGACAGCCTTTTAGCAATCAGCCCCAGCATTTT. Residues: CASSLGQPFSNQPQHF.

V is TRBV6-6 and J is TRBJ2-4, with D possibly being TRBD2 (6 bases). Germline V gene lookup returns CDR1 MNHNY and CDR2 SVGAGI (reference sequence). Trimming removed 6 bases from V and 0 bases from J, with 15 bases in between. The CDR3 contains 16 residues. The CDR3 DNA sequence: TGTGCCAGCAGCCCTTATAGCGGACTAGCCAAAAACATTCAGTACTTC. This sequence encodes CASSPYSGLAKNIQYF.

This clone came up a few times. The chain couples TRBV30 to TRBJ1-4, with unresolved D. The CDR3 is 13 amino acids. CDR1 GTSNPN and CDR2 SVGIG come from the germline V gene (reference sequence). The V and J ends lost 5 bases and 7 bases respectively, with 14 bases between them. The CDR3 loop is CAWAVDLGEKLFF. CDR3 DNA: TGTGCCTGGGCGGTGGATTTGGGTGAAAAACTGTTTTTT.

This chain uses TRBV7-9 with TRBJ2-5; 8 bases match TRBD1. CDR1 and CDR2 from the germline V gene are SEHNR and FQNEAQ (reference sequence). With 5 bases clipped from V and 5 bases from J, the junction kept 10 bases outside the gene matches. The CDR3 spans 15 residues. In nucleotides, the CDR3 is TGTGCCAGCAGCACAAACCGACAGGGGCTGGAGACCCAGTACTTC. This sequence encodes CASSTNRQGLETQYF.

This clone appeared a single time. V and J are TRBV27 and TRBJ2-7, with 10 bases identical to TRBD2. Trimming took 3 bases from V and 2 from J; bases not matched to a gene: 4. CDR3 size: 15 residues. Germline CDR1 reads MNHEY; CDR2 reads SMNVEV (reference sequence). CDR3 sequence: CASSLKTSGTYEQYF. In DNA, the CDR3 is TGTGCCAGCAGTTTGAAAACTAGCGGGACCTACGAGCAGTACTTC.

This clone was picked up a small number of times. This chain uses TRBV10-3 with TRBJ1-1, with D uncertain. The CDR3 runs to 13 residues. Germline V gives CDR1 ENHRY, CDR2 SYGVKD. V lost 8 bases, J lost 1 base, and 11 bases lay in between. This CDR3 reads CAIGLGPNTEAFF. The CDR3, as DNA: TGTGCCATCGGTTTAGGACCGAACACTGAAGCTTTCTTT.

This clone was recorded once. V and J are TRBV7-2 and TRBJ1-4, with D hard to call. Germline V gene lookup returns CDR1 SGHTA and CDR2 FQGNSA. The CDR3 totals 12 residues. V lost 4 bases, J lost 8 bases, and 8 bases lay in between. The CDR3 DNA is TGTGCCAGCAGCTCCCAAACGGAAAAACTGTTTTTT. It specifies CASSSQTEKLFF.

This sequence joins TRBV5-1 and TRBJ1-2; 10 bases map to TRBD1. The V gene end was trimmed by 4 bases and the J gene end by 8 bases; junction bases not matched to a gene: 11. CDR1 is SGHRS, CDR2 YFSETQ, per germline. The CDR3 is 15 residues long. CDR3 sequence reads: CASSPQTGTGVGYTF. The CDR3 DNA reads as TGCGCCAGCAGCCCCCAAACCGGGACAGGGGTAGGCTACACCTTC.